A selection of T cell receptor beta chains follows, all from one sample in a study of cytomegalovirus exposure and HLA in healthy donors. TCRdb's copy holds only in-frame clones and misses some; the assay was immunoSEQ multiplex PCR. The table includes approximately 170,000 clones, 60% to 80% detected once. The sample taken for sequencing was PBMCs. Receptor source: a woman under 40 in good health and CMV-seropositive. Both conserved end residues are part of each CDR3. The D gene is left open where the match is weak. A row's size may be missing; if present it is once, few, many or a size class.

D gene: TRBD2
J gene: TRBJ2-2
V gene: TRBV7-6
clone size: -
CDR3 protein: CASSLQASGSGELFF
CDR3 DNA: TGTGCCAGCAGCTTACAAGCTAGCGGTAGCGGGGAGCTGTTTTTT

D gene: TRBD2
J gene: TRBJ2-7
V gene: TRBV4-1
clone size: -
CDR3 protein: CASSQATSGRWYEQYF
CDR3 DNA: TGCGCCAGCAGCCAAGCGACTAGCGGGAGATGGTACGAGCAGTACTTC

D gene: -
J gene: TRBJ1-2
V gene: TRBV5-1
clone size: -
CDR3 protein: CASSLSEYGYTF
CDR3 DNA: TGCGCCAGCAGCTTGTCCGAGTATGGCTACACCTTC

D gene: -
J gene: TRBJ2-2
V gene: TRBV5-1
clone size: -
CDR3 protein: CASSLEVAGFTGELFF
CDR3 DNA: TGCGCCAGCAGCTTGGAAGTGGCAGGATTCACCGGGGAGCTGTTTTTT

D gene: -
J gene: TRBJ2-1
V gene: TRBV29-1
clone size: -
CDR3 protein: CSVRDNEQFF
CDR3 DNA: TGCAGCGTTCGGGACAATGAGCAGTTCTTC

D gene: -
J gene: TRBJ1-2
V gene: TRBV5-1
clone size: -
CDR3 protein: CASKGHSDGYTF
CDR3 DNA: TGCGCCAGCAAAGGACACTCTGATGGCTACACCTTC

D gene: -
J gene: TRBJ1-1
V gene: TRBV18
clone size: -
CDR3 protein: CASSPGALNTEAFF
CDR3 DNA: TGTGCCAGCTCACCAGGTGCGTTGAACACTGAAGCTTTCTTT

D gene: TRBD1
J gene: TRBJ1-5
V gene: TRBV28
clone size: -
CDR3 protein: CASSHGQDLQPQHF
CDR3 DNA: TGTGCCAGCAGCCACGGACAGGATCTTCAGCCCCAGCATTTT

D gene: -
J gene: TRBJ1-1
V gene: TRBV6-4
clone size: -
CDR3 protein: CASSVQGGTEAFF
CDR3 DNA: TGTGCCAGCAGTGTTCAAGGGGGCACTGAAGCTTTCTTT

D gene: TRBD2
J gene: TRBJ2-7
V gene: TRBV2
clone size: -
CDR3 protein: CASRKLAGEIKQYF
CDR3 DNA: TGTGCCAGCAGAAAACTAGCGGGAGAGATTAAGCAGTACTTC

D gene: -
J gene: TRBJ2-5
V gene: TRBV25-1
clone size: -
CDR3 protein: CASSVSVLQETQYF
CDR3 DNA: TGTGCCAGCAGTGTGAGCGTTCTCCAAGAGACCCAGTACTTC

D gene: -
J gene: TRBJ2-5
V gene: TRBV28
clone size: -
CDR3 protein: CASSQHLTGEAQETQYF
CDR3 DNA: TGTGCCAGCAGTCAACACCTTACAGGGGAGGCACAAGAGACCCAGTACTTC

D gene: TRBD1
J gene: TRBJ2-7
V gene: TRBV7-9
clone size: -
CDR3 protein: CASRLYTGEEQYF
CDR3 DNA: TGTGCCAGCCGCTTATATACAGGGGAAGAGCAGTACTTC

D gene: -
J gene: TRBJ1-2
V gene: TRBV15
clone size: -
CDR3 protein: CATSRERGLGYTF
CDR3 DNA: TGTGCCACCAGCAGAGAGCGAGGTCTTGGCTACACCTTC

D gene: TRBD2
J gene: TRBJ2-7
V gene: TRBV19
clone size: -
CDR3 protein: CASSIDLGLAGTYEQYF
CDR3 DNA: TGTGCCAGTAGTATAGACCTCGGACTAGCGGGCACCTACGAGCAGTACTTC

D gene: TRBD2
J gene: TRBJ2-1
V gene: TRBV29-1
clone size: -
CDR3 protein: CSAKFWRENNEQFF
CDR3 DNA: TGCAGCGCCAAATTTTGGCGGGAGAACAATGAGCAGTTCTTC

D gene: -
J gene: TRBJ2-7
V gene: TRBV18
clone size: -
CDR3 protein: CASSSGYEQYF
CDR3 DNA: TGTGCCAGCTCATCCGGCTACGAGCAGTACTTC

D gene: -
J gene: TRBJ1-1
V gene: TRBV25-1
clone size: -
CDR3 protein: CASSDPLNTEAFF
CDR3 DNA: TGTGCCAGCAGTGACCCCTTGAACACTGAAGCTTTCTTT

D gene: -
J gene: TRBJ2-3
V gene: TRBV28
clone size: -
CDR3 protein: CASAGQSTDTQYF
CDR3 DNA: TGTGCCAGCGCCGGACAGAGCACAGATACGCAGTATTTT

D gene: TRBD1
J gene: TRBJ2-5
V gene: TRBV6-6
clone size: -
CDR3 protein: CASSLTDRRETQYF
CDR3 DNA: TGTGCCAGCAGTTTAACGGACAGGAGGGAGACCCAGTACTTC

D gene: TRBD1
J gene: TRBJ2-5
V gene: TRBV5-4
clone size: few
CDR3 protein: CASSFTGGETQYF
CDR3 DNA: TGTGCCAGCAGCTTCACAGGGGGCGAGACCCAGTACTTC

D gene: -
J gene: TRBJ1-2
V gene: TRBV7-9
clone size: -
CDR3 protein: CSSSYRDTRGYTF
CDR3 DNA: TGTTCCAGCAGCTACCGGGACACTCGCGGCTACACCTTC

D gene: -
J gene: TRBJ2-5
V gene: TRBV18
clone size: -
CDR3 protein: CASSPPSVETQYF
CDR3 DNA: TGTGCCAGCTCCCCTCCTAGCGTGGAGACCCAGTACTTC

D gene: -
J gene: TRBJ1-3
V gene: TRBV28
clone size: -
CDR3 protein: CASSSYPYSGNTIYF
CDR3 DNA: TGTGCCAGCAGTTCATACCCCTACTCTGGAAACACCATATATTTT

D gene: -
J gene: TRBJ1-2
V gene: TRBV23-1
clone size: -
CDR3 protein: CASSQWASGGASYGYTF
CDR3 DNA: TGCGCCAGCAGTCAATGGGCTTCTGGGGGCGCGAGCTATGGCTACACCTTC

D gene: TRBD1
J gene: TRBJ1-1
V gene: TRBV11-2
clone size: few
CDR3 protein: CASSQGANTEAFF
CDR3 DNA: TGTGCCAGCAGCCAGGGGGCGAACACTGAAGCTTTCTTT

D gene: TRBD2
J gene: TRBJ2-1
V gene: TRBV7-2
clone size: once
CDR3 protein: CASSPGRGNNEQFF
CDR3 DNA: TGTGCCAGCAGCCCGGGGAGGGGAAACAATGAGCAGTTCTTC

D gene: TRBD2
J gene: TRBJ2-1
V gene: TRBV5-1
clone size: few
CDR3 protein: CASSAVAGGPNEQFF
CDR3 DNA: TGCGCCAGCAGCGCTGTAGCGGGAGGGCCTAATGAGCAGTTCTTC

D gene: -
J gene: TRBJ1-3
V gene: TRBV7-9
clone size: -
CDR3 protein: CASSFEGQTSGNTIYF
CDR3 DNA: TGTGCCAGCAGCTTTGAAGGACAGACCTCTGGAAACACCATATATTTT

D gene: TRBD1
J gene: TRBJ2-1
V gene: TRBV18
clone size: few
CDR3 protein: CASSPRQGMYEQFF
CDR3 DNA: TGTGCCAGCTCCCCTCGACAGGGGATGTATGAGCAGTTCTTC

D gene: -
J gene: TRBJ2-1
V gene: TRBV29-1
clone size: -
CDR3 protein: CSVAVVLSREQFF
CDR3 DNA: TGCAGCGTTGCCGTCGTTTTGTCCCGTGAGCAGTTCTTC

D gene: -
J gene: TRBJ2-5
V gene: TRBV28
clone size: -
CDR3 protein: CASSFENIQETQYF
CDR3 DNA: TGTGCCAGCAGTTTTGAAAACATTCAAGAGACCCAGTACTTC

D gene: -
J gene: TRBJ2-2
V gene: TRBV18
clone size: once
CDR3 protein: CASLNRGSPGELFF
CDR3 DNA: TGTGCCAGCTTAAACCGAGGGTCCCCCGGGGAGCTGTTTTTT

D gene: -
J gene: TRBJ2-7
V gene: TRBV7-2
clone size: -
CDR3 protein: CASSSTLFYEQYF
CDR3 DNA: TGTGCCAGCAGCTCGACACTTTTCTACGAGCAGTACTTC

D gene: -
J gene: TRBJ1-1
V gene: TRBV27
clone size: -
CDR3 protein: CASSQPGTPNTEAFF
CDR3 DNA: TGTGCCAGCAGTCAACCGGGAACTCCGAACACTGAAGCTTTCTTT

D gene: TRBD2
J gene: TRBJ2-5
V gene: TRBV11-1
clone size: -
CDR3 protein: CASSFLSGSPQETQYF
CDR3 DNA: TGTGCCAGCAGCTTTCTAAGCGGGAGCCCCCAAGAGACCCAGTACTTC

D gene: TRBD1
J gene: TRBJ1-6
V gene: TRBV2
clone size: -
CDR3 protein: CASSETTGGGSPLHF
CDR3 DNA: TGTGCCAGCAGTGAAACGACAGGGGGCGGTTCACCCCTCCACTTT

D gene: -
J gene: TRBJ1-1
V gene: TRBV28
clone size: -
CDR3 protein: CASSFRGRGTEAFF
CDR3 DNA: TGTGCCAGCAGTTTTCGAGGGAGGGGCACTGAAGCTTTCTTT

D gene: -
J gene: TRBJ1-2
V gene: TRBV29-1
clone size: -
CDR3 protein: CSVYWNYGYTF
CDR3 DNA: TGCAGCGTGTACTGGAACTATGGCTACACCTTC

D gene: TRBD2
J gene: TRBJ2-5
V gene: TRBV28
clone size: few
CDR3 protein: CASTPVRSGAGTQYF
CDR3 DNA: TGTGCCAGCACGCCGGTACGGAGCGGGGCTGGGACCCAGTACTTC

D gene: -
J gene: TRBJ1-2
V gene: TRBV5-1
clone size: -
CDR3 protein: CASSATGEVGYTF
CDR3 DNA: TGCGCCAGCAGCGCGACCGGGGAGGTCGGCTACACCTTC

D gene: -
J gene: TRBJ2-3
V gene: TRBV6-6
clone size: -
CDR3 protein: CASRPTQGSTDTQYF
CDR3 DNA: TGTGCCAGCAGGCCTACCCAGGGTAGCACAGATACGCAGTATTTT

D gene: -
J gene: TRBJ2-7
V gene: TRBV19
clone size: -
CDR3 protein: CASSTGSYEQYF
CDR3 DNA: TGTGCCAGCTCAACAGGATCCTACGAGCAGTACTTC

D gene: TRBD2
J gene: TRBJ2-7
V gene: TRBV28
clone size: -
CDR3 protein: CASTDPGTSSYEQYF
CDR3 DNA: TGTGCCAGCACCGACCCCGGGACTAGCTCCTACGAGCAGTACTTC

D gene: -
J gene: TRBJ2-7
V gene: TRBV29-1
clone size: -
CDR3 protein: CSVEEGGYEQYF
CDR3 DNA: TGCAGCGTTGAAGAGGGGGGATACGAGCAGTACTTC

D gene: -
J gene: TRBJ1-5
V gene: TRBV6-5
clone size: -
CDR3 protein: CASSYSGGSNQPQHF
CDR3 DNA: TGTGCCAGCAGTTACTCCGGCGGAAGCAATCAGCCCCAGCATTTT

D gene: -
J gene: TRBJ2-7
V gene: TRBV6-1
clone size: -
CDR3 protein: CASSEPGLGYEQYF
CDR3 DNA: TGTGCCAGCAGTGAGCCCGGACTGGGCTACGAGCAGTACTTC

D gene: -
J gene: TRBJ1-6
V gene: TRBV6-1
clone size: few
CDR3 protein: CASSELTERSPLHF
CDR3 DNA: TGTGCCAGCAGTGAGCTGACAGAACGTTCACCCCTCCACTTT

D gene: TRBD2
J gene: TRBJ2-1
V gene: TRBV19
clone size: few
CDR3 protein: CASGKTSGRAGEQFF
CDR3 DNA: TGTGCCAGTGGAAAGACTAGCGGGAGGGCCGGTGAGCAGTTCTTC

D gene: TRBD2
J gene: TRBJ2-3
V gene: TRBV4-2
clone size: -
CDR3 protein: CASSQTSGRADTQYF
CDR3 DNA: TGTGCCAGCAGCCAAACTAGCGGGAGGGCAGATACGCAGTATTTT

D gene: TRBD2
J gene: TRBJ2-5
V gene: TRBV6-5
clone size: once
CDR3 protein: CASGLAGSETQYF
CDR3 DNA: TGTGCCAGCGGACTAGCGGGATCAGAGACCCAGTACTTC

D gene: TRBD1
J gene: TRBJ1-4
V gene: TRBV27
clone size: -
CDR3 protein: CASGRQGRDEKLFF
CDR3 DNA: TGTGCCAGCGGGCGACAGGGCAGGGATGAAAAACTGTTTTTT

D gene: -
J gene: TRBJ1-1
V gene: TRBV20-1
clone size: -
CDR3 protein: CSAASGTEAFF
CDR3 DNA: TGCAGTGCTGCATCGGGCACTGAAGCTTTCTTT

D gene: -
J gene: TRBJ2-1
V gene: TRBV19
clone size: few
CDR3 protein: CASSTNRYNEQFF
CDR3 DNA: TGTGCCAGTAGTACTAACAGGTACAATGAGCAGTTCTTC

D gene: TRBD2
J gene: TRBJ2-7
V gene: TRBV19
clone size: -
CDR3 protein: CASSRLAGAVDEQYF
CDR3 DNA: TGTGCCAGTAGTAGACTAGCGGGAGCTGTCGACGAGCAGTACTTC

D gene: TRBD1
J gene: TRBJ2-3
V gene: TRBV28
clone size: -
CDR3 protein: CASSLSPRTGAYTDTQYF
CDR3 DNA: TGTGCCAGCAGTTTATCCCCCCGGACAGGGGCCTACACAGATACGCAGTATTTT